Listed here are 12 T cell receptor beta chains from one sample, sequenced in a study of blood T cell repertoires in COVID-19 (TCRdb year 2020). Libraries were prepared through the immunoSEQ multiplex PCR assay. TCRdb limited this immuneACCESS table to in-frame rearrangements with V and J called. A share of clones is missing; checked studies link under half to unresolved V genes, and the rest is unexplained. This sample gives about 190,000 clones in total; more than 85% of them show up just once. In total, the top ten clones hold approximately 1% of the sample. The sample comprised peripheral blood. Receptor source: a man between 25 and 39 years old with acute or convalescent COVID-19.

V gene TRBV9 combines with J gene TRBJ2-3; D uncertain. The CDR3 length is 13 residues. Trimming took off 1 base at V and 0 bases at J, with 3 bases between the two ends. Per germline, CDR1 SGDLS and CDR2 YYNGEE. The CDR3 DNA reads TGTGCCAGCAGCGTAACAAGCACAGATACGCAGTATTTT. Amino acid sequence: CASSVTSTDTQYF.

This clone was counted between two and nine times. This chain connects TRBV4-1 to TRBJ1-2; possibly TRBD1 for D (6 bases). The CDR3 is made up of 15 amino acids. The V gene lost 4 bases and the J gene lost 7 bases, with 19 bases spanning the gap. Per the germline V gene, CDR1 is MGHRA and CDR2 is YSYEKL. The CDR3 DNA reads TGCGCCAGCAGCCGATTCCGACAGGCTTTATCTGGCTACACCTTC. It translates to CASSRFRQALSGYTF.

This clone showed up just once. The chain is built from TRBV7-9 and TRBJ1-2, with 8 bases identical to TRBD1. The trim removed 5 bases at V and 5 bases at J, leaving 7 bases unmatched. The CDR3 runs to 14 residues. The V gene's germline CDR1 is SEHNR and CDR2 FQNEAQ (reference sequence). This CDR3 reads CASSAQGARYGYTF. CDR3 coding DNA: TGTGCCAGCAGCGCCCAGGGGGCTCGGTATGGCTACACCTTC.

V is TRBV7-6 and J is TRBJ2-2, with TRBD1 identical over 7 bases. The J segment lost 2 bases and the V segment lost 5 bases, leaving 8 bases of the junction unmatched. Germline assignment: CDR1 SGHVS and CDR2 FNYEAQ. The CDR3 sequence is 16 residues long. The CDR3 spells CASSHPRGRNTGELFF. Here the CDR3 DNA reads TGTGCCAGCAGCCACCCCAGGGGGAGAAACACCGGGGAGCTGTTTTTT.

This chain links TRBV6-5 with TRBJ2-2, with a tentative D call TRBD1 (6 bases). V dropped 6 bases and J dropped 1 base, with 12 bases sitting between them. Germline CDR1 is MNHEY and CDR2 is SVGAGI. CDR3 length equals 15 residues. The CDR3: CASRTPGQNTGELFF. CDR3 coding DNA: TGTGCCAGCAGAACTCCGGGACAGAACACCGGGGAGCTGTTTTTT.

V and J are TRBV5-8 and TRBJ2-5; D perhaps matches TRBD1 (7 bases). Trimming took 5 bases from V and 6 from J, leaving 14 bases between them. Germline V gene data show CDR1 as SGHTS and CDR2 as YDEGEE. The CDR3 sequence is 13 residues long. The CDR3 loop reads CASSTPGGKTQYF. The CDR3 DNA is TGTGCCAGCAGTACCCCAGGGGGGAAGACCCAGTACTTC.

The rearrangement uses TRBV5-1 and TRBJ1-1, with 8 bases aligning to TRBD1. V lost 9 bases and J lost 0; bases outside the gene matches: 13. The CDR3 spans 16 residues. Per germline, CDR1 SGHRS and CDR2 YFSETQ. The CDR3 sequence: CATSEGQGALNTEAFF. The CDR3, as DNA: TGCGCCACCTCGGAGGGTCAGGGGGCCCTGAACACTGAAGCTTTCTTT.

V gene TRBV6-5 combines with J gene TRBJ1-5, with 7 bases aligning to TRBD1. CDR1 and CDR2 from the germline V gene are MNHEY and SVGAGI. V lost 4 bases to trimming and J lost 7 bases; unmatched junction nucleotides: 7. The CDR3 runs to 14 residues. The CDR3 DNA reads as TGTGCCAGCAGTTCCCGGGACAGACTCCAGCCCCAGCATTTT. Residues: CASSSRDRLQPQHF.

The V gene is TRBV28, the J gene TRBJ2-1; 9 bases are a match to TRBD1. V lost 3 bases and J lost 0; bases outside the gene matches: 0. CDR1 and CDR2 (germline): MDHEN, SYDVKM. This CDR3 is built from 15 residues. CDR3 in DNA: TGTGCCAGCAGTTTGGACAGGGGCTCCTACAATGAGCAGTTCTTC. The encoded protein is CASSLDRGSYNEQFF.

Turning to this clone: The identical CDR3 is also encoded by other nucleotide sequences in the sample. The gene calls are TRBV30 and TRBJ2-7, with D hard to call. V shed 1 base and J shed 3 bases, with 4 bases lying between them. CDR1 and CDR2 (germline): GTSNPN, SVGIG (reference sequence). The CDR3 totals 11 residues. CDR3 residues: CAWSAVYEQYF. The CDR3 coding sequence is TGTGCCTGGAGTGCTGTCTACGAGCAGTACTTC.

V gene TRBV25-1 combines with J gene TRBJ2-6; TRBD1 aligns across 10 bases. Germline V gene lookup returns CDR1 MGHDK and CDR2 SYGVNS. The CDR3 has 16 residues. The V and J ends lost 3 bases and 2 bases, in that order; junction bases with no gene match: 1. The CDR3, as DNA: TGTGCCAGCAGTGAGGGGACAGGGGCTGGGGCCAACGTCCTGACTTTC. It specifies CASSEGTGAGANVLTF.

This clone was recorded only once. The chain has TRBV28 and TRBJ2-4; the D gene is possibly TRBD1 (5 bases). V lost 4 bases, J lost 0 bases, and 16 bases lay in between. CDR3 size: 17 residues. The germline V gene has CDR1 MDHEN and CDR2 SYDVKM. For the CDR3, the DNA is TGTGCCAGCAGTTCCTATCGACAGCCTCTAGCCAAAAACATTCAGTACTTC. Translation gives CASSSYRQPLAKNIQYF.